This T cell receptor beta chain was sequenced for a study of identical twins. Per germline, CDR1 MNHEY and CDR2 SVGEGT. CDR3 length equals 17 residues. With 7 bases clipped from V and 1 base from J, the junction kept 9 bases outside the gene matches. This clonotype has just a few counts. Its target is unknown. TCRdb reprocessed the 5' RACE reads via MiXCR and lists one record per CDR3 protein. The profile shows about 460,000 distinct CDR3 sequences, approximately 15% of them singletons. Study conclusions and caveats: With abundant cord blood beta clonotypes, insertions were fewer; memory repertoires showed no such pattern.

The same sample was also studied in work on yellow fever vaccine responses in identical twins.

The sequence derives from a woman between 18 and 30 years old in good health. The rearrangement links TRBV6-2 or TRBV6-3 to TRBJ2-1; 11 nucleotides agree with TRBD2. What was sequenced was CD4+ T cells sorted from blood. CDR3 nucleotides: TGTGCCAGCACAATCGGGACTAGCGGACAGTCCTACAATGAGCAGTTCTTC. Its translation is CASTIGTSGQSYNEQFF.